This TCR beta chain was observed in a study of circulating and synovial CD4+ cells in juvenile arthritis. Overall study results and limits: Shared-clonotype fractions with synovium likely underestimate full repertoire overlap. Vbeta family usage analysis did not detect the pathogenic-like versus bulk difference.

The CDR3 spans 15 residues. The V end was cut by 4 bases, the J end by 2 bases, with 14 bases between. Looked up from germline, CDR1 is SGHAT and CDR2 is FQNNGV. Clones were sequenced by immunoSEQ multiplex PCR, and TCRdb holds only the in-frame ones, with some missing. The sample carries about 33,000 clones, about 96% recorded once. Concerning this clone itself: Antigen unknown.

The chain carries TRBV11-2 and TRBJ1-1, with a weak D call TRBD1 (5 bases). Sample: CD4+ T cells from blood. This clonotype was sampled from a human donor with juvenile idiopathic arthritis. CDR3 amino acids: CASSYTGGENTEAFF. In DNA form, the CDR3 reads TGTGCCAGCAGCTACACCGGAGGGGAAAACACTGAAGCTTTCTTT.